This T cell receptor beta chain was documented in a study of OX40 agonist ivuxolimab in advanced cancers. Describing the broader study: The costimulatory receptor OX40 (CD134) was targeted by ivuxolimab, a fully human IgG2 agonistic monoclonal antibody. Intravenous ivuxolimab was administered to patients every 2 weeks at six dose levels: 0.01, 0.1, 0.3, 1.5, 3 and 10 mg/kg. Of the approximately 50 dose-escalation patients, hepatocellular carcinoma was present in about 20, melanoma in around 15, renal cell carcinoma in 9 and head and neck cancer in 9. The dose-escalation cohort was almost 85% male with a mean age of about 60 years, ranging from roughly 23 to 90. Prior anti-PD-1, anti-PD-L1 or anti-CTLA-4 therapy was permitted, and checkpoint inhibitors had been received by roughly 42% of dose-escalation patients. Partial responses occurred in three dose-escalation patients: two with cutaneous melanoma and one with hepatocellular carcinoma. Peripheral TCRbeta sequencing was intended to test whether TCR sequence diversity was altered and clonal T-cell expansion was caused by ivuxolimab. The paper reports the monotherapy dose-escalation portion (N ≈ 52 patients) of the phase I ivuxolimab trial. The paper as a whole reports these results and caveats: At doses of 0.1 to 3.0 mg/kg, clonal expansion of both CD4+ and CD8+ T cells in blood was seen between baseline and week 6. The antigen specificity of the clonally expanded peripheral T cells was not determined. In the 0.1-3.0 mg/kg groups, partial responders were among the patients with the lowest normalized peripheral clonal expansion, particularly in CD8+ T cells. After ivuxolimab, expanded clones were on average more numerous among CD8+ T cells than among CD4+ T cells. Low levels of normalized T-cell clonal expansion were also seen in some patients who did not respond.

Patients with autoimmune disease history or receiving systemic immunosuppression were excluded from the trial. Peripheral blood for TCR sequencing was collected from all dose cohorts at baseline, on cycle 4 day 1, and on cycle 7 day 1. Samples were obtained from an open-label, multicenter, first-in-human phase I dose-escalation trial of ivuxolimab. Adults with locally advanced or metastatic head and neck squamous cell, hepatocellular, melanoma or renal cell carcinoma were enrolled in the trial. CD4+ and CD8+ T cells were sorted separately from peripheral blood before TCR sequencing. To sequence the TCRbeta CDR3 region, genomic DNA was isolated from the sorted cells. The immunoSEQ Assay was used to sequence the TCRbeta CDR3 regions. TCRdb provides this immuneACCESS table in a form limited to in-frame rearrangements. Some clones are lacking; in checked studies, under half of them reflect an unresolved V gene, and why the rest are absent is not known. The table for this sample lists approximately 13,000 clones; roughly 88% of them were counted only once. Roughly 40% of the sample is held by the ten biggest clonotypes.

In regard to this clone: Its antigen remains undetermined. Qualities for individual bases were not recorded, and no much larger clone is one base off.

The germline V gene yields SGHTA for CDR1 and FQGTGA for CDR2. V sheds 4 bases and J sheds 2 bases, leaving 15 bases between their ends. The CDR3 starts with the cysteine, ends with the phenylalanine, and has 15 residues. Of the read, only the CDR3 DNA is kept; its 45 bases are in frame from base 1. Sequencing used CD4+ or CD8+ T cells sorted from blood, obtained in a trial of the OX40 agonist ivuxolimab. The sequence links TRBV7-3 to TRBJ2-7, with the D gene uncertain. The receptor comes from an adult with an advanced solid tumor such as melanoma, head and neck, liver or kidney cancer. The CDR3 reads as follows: CASSSTLNGAYEQYF. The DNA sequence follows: TGTGCCAGCAGCTCAACGCTAAATGGGGCCTACGAGCAGTACTTC. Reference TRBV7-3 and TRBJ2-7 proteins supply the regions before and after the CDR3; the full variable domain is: GAGVSQTPSNKVTEKGKYVELRCDPISGHTALYWYRQSLGQGPEFLIYFQGTGAADDSGLPNDRFFAVRPEGSVSTLKIQRTERGDSAVYLCASSSTLNGAYEQYFGPGTRLTVT.